The clone carrying this TCR beta chain was seen ten or more times. Its antigen is undetermined. This entry belongs to a study of shared clonotypes between healthy human individuals. General observations from the study: Few donors limited the genetic and exposure-history diversity represented. Clonotype sharing across donors was expected to vary with sequencing depth.

Some 100 million PBMCs per unsorted sample were used for genomic DNA. Each PCR replicate run on unsorted PBMC took in 300 to 350 ng DNA, 30,000 or so T cell genomes. The assay was immunoSEQ multiplex PCR, and TCRdb's table has in-frame clones only and misses some. The data hold about 480,000 clones, with roughly 79% observed a single time. The sequencing sample was made of PBMCs. The receptor comes from a woman in her 40s in good health. Some clones in this sample may be carry-over from other donors' samples.

The CDR3 spells CASSPPTGGYTGELFF. CDR3 nucleotides: TGTGCCAGCTCACCTCCGACAGGGGGTTACACCGGGGAGCTGTTTTTT. The chain employs TRBV18 and TRBJ2-2, with 9 positions matching TRBD1. V lost 3 bases to trimming and J lost 3 bases; unmatched junction nucleotides: 5. The CDR3 has 16 residues. Germline V lookup: CDR1 KGHSH, CDR2 LQKENI.